This TCR beta chain was observed in a study of beta chain features in type 1 diabetes. The germline CDR1 and CDR2 sequences are KGHSH and LQKENI. V lost 4 bases, J lost 4 bases, and 2 bases stayed unmatched. The CDR3 totals 14 residues. Remarks on this clone: Its target is not known.

Study results and limitations: Naive, central memory and regulatory TCRB repertoires appeared more similar among patients than healthy donors.

Every isolated RNA sample was fully reverse transcribed, so sequencing captured expressed TCRB transcripts. Method: immunoSEQ multiplex PCR; TCRdb's copy keeps in-frame clones and lacks some. The sample lists 620,000 or so clones; roughly 16% were seen once. Sequencing input: naive CD4+ T cells from blood. The source is a man between 18 and 35 years old in good health. The chain couples TRBV18 to TRBJ2-5, with 11 nucleotides matching TRBD2. As DNA, the CDR3 is TGTGCCAGCTCACGCGGACTAGCGGGAGAGACCCAGTACTTC. It translates to CASSRGLAGETQYF.